This T cell receptor (beta chain) was obtained from a study of T cell changes during pregnancy in multiple sclerosis. Trimming took 5 bases from V and 9 from J; bases not matched to a gene: 9. Per germline, CDR1 MNHNY and CDR2 SVGAGI (reference sequence). This CDR3 has 16 amino acids. This clone was observed once. Assay: immunoSEQ multiplex PCR; the TCRdb copy retains only in-frame clones and omits some. There are 50,000 to 70,000 clones in the sample; 80% to 95% occur only once, and approximately 1.5% lies in the top ten. The clonotype comes from a female donor with multiple sclerosis, enrolled in a pregnancy study. This sequence joins TRBV6-6 and TRBJ2-1, with TRBD2 matching 14 bases. The source material was peripheral blood, sampled in the second trimester of pregnancy. The CDR3 spells CASSPPGLAGVGEQFF. CDR3 sequence (DNA): TGTGCCAGCAGTCCCCCGGGACTAGCGGGAGTAGGTGAGCAGTTCTTC.